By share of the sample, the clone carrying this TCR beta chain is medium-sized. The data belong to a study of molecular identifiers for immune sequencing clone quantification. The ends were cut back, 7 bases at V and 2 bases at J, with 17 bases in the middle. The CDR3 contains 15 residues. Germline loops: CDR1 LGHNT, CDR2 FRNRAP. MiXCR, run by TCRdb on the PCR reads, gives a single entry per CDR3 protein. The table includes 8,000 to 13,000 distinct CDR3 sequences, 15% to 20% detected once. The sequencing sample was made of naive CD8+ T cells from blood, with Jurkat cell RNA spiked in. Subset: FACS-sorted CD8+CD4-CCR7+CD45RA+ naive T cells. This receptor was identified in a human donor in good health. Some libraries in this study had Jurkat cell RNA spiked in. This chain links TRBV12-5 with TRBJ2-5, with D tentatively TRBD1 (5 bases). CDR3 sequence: CASASTEAPQETQYF. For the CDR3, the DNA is TGTGCTAGTGCCTCGACAGAAGCCCCACAAGAGACCCAGTACTTC.